The clone carrying this TCR beta chain was seen at least ten times. Amplification of the TCR beta CDR3 (from genomic DNA) was done by two-round multiplex PCR. For every TRBV and TRBJ gene, a specific primer was used in first-round PCR. MiXCR, run by TCRdb on the multiplex PCR reads, gives a single entry per CDR3 protein. The data hold roughly 38,000 distinct CDR3 sequences, with roughly a quarter observed a single time. The CDR3 is made up of 13 amino acids. V lost 9 bases and J lost 6; bases outside the gene matches: 10. Germline V gene lookup returns CDR1 MNHNS and CDR2 SASEGT. The sample is drawn from a study of prognosis after radiotherapy for stage I lung cancer.

The sequences come from PBMCs, collected before or after stereotactic body radiation therapy (not recorded which). The receptor's source is a donor older than 45 with non-small cell lung cancer. The rearrangement joins TRBV6-1 to TRBJ1-2; 7 bases are shared with TRBD1. Here the CDR3 reads CASFADRADGYTF. CDR3 DNA sequence: TGTGCCAGTTTTGCCGACAGGGCGGATGGCTACACCTTC.